This T cell receptor (beta chain) was sequenced for a study of spatial heterogeneity in lung cancer. As for the study in general: The study observed each unique TCR and UMI combination more than ten times on average in raw reads.

This clonotype appeared many times. Time point described: sample taken at primary tumor resection. Whole RNA from tumor, nontumor lung or frozen PBMC was sequenced unsorted. The cohort: about 79 early-stage, untreated non-small cell lung cancer patients. V lost 6 bases and J 0 bases, leaving 14 bases between the germline ends. CDR1 is MNHEY, CDR2 SVGEGT, per germline. The CDR3 runs 15 residues. Every TCR cDNA molecule bore a unique molecular identifier. TCRdb processed the 5' RACE reads anew with MiXCR; each CDR3 protein has one entry. This table holds 4,200 or so distinct CDR3 sequences, 9.8% found once.

The source is a male donor with early-stage non-small cell lung cancer. V and J are TRBV6-2 or TRBV6-3 and TRBJ1-1; D is possibly TRBD1 (5 bases). Sequencing was performed on PBMCs, taken at surgery. The CDR3 nucleotides are TGTGCCAGCAGCCGGGCCGGGGGAATGAACACTGAAGCTTTCTTT. It translates to CASSRAGGMNTEAFF.